Following are 9 T cell receptor beta chains from one sample sequenced in a study of spatial heterogeneity in lung cancer. TCRdb re-analysed the 5' RACE reads in MiXCR, keeping a single row per CDR3 protein. The sample has 70,000 to 90,000 distinct CDR3 sequences, about 14% seen once. Stated time point: sample taken at primary tumor resection. Whole RNA was taken from tumor, nontumor lung or frozen PBMC; it was then sequenced unsorted. Sequences were derived from PBMCs, sampled at surgery. These TCRs come from a male donor with early-stage non-small cell lung cancer.

The rearrangement links TRBV3-1 to TRBJ2-7, with D unresolved. Trimming removed 1 base at V and 0 bases at J, with 13 bases between. This CDR3 region has 16 residues. Germline V gene sequence: CDR1 LGHDT, CDR2 YNNKEL (reference sequence). CDR3 region: CASSQGYAVSSYEQYF. In DNA form, the CDR3 reads TGTGCCAGCAGCCAAGGGTATGCGGTAAGCTCCTACGAGCAGTACTTC.

This clonotype turned up a few times. This rearrangement joins TRBV20-1 to TRBJ2-1; 8 bases match TRBD2. The V and J ends lost 6 bases and 6 bases, in that order; junction bases with no gene match: 10. Looked up from germline, CDR1 is DFQATT and CDR2 is SNEGSKA (reference sequence). The CDR3 is made up of 14 amino acids. CDR3 loop: CSAPKREKGNEQFF. CDR3 nucleotides: TGCAGTGCCCCTAAGCGGGAGAAGGGCAATGAGCAGTTCTTC.

V and J are TRBV19 and TRBJ2-1; D not certain. This CDR3 region has 16 residues. Trimming pared 2 bases from V and 0 bases from J, leaving 11 bases between. From germline, CDR1 is LNHDA and CDR2 SQIVND (reference sequence). This CDR3 reads CASSIRPLSSYNEQFF. CDR3 in DNA: TGTGCCAGTAGTATAAGGCCCCTAAGCTCCTACAATGAGCAGTTCTTC.

This sequence joins TRBV7-2 and TRBJ2-7; 8 bases match TRBD2. Germline V lookup: CDR1 SGHTA, CDR2 FQGNSA. This CDR3 has 15 amino acids. The V gene end was trimmed by 3 bases and the J gene end by 2 bases; junction bases not matched to a gene: 6. CDR3 DNA: TGTGCCAGCAGCTTTAGCGGGAAGCCTCCCTACGAGCAGTACTTC. It encodes CASSFSGKPPYEQYF.

The V call is TRBV7-2, the J call TRBJ2-2; 7 nucleotides line up with TRBD1. Germline trimming cut 3 bases from V and 5 bases from J; bases unmatched to any gene: 3. CDR1 is SGHTA and CDR2 is FQGNSA in the germline V gene. The CDR3 extends over 14 amino acids. The CDR3 loop is CASSFNRGTGELFF. In DNA, the CDR3 is TGTGCCAGCAGCTTTAACAGGGGAACCGGGGAGCTGTTTTTT.

The sample holds a few counts of this clonotype. The chain recombines TRBV5-1 with TRBJ1-4; D perhaps matches TRBD1 (6 bases). CDR1 is SGHRS and CDR2 is YFSETQ in the germline V gene. The CDR3 loop spans 14 amino acids. V was shortened by 5 bases and J by 10 bases, with 18 bases between the two germline ends. CDR3 residues: CASRVTGEGGKLFF. The CDR3 DNA reads TGCGCCAGCAGAGTAACCGGCGAGGGGGGAAAACTGTTTTTT.

This clonotype was observed at least ten times. The chain carries TRBV4-1 and TRBJ2-4, with D possibly matching TRBD1 (5 bases). Germline CDR1 MGHRA, CDR2 YSYEKL. The ends were cut back, 2 bases at V and 7 bases at J, with 9 bases in the middle. This CDR3 is built from 13 residues. CDR3 loop: CASSQQGRNIQYF. The DNA for the CDR3 is TGCGCCAGCAGCCAACAGGGTAGGAACATTCAGTACTTC.

The chain recombines TRBV12-3 or TRBV12-4 with TRBJ1-6; 9 bases are a match to TRBD1. The J segment lost 6 bases and the V segment lost 8 bases, leaving 5 bases of the junction unmatched. The CDR3 has 14 residues. The CDR3 loop is CASGPTGGNSPLHF. CDR3 nucleotides: TGTGCCAGCGGCCCGACAGGGGGTAATTCACCCCTCCACTTT.

This rearrangement joins TRBV12-3 or TRBV12-4 to TRBJ1-1; 8 bases match TRBD1. Losses at the gene ends were 4 bases for V and 4 bases for J; bases not matched to a gene: 8. CDR3 length equals 15 residues. CDR3 residues: CASSSSGGVGTEAFF. The CDR3 nucleotides are TGTGCCAGCAGTTCATCAGGGGGCGTTGGCACTGAAGCTTTCTTT.